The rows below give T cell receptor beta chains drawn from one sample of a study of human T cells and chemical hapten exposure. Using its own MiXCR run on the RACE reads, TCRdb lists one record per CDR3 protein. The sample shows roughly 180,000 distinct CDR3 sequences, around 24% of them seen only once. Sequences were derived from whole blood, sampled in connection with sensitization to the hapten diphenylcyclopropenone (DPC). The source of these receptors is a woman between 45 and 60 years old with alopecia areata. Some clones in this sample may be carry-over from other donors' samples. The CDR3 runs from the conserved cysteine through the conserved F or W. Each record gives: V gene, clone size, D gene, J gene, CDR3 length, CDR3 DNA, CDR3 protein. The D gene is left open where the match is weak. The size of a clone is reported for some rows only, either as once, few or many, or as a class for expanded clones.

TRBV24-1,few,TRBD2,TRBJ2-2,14,TGTGCCACCTCGGATAGCGGGATCACCGGGGAGCTGTTTTTT,CATSDSGITGELFF
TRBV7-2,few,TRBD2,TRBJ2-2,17,TGTGCCAGCAGCCTCGACAGGACTAGCGGTAAAACCGGGGAGCTGTTTTTT,CASSLDRTSGKTGELFF
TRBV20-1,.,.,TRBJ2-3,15,TGCAGTGCTCCCCCTCGTCTGCAGGGAACAGATACGCAGTATTTT,CSAPPRLQGTDTQYF
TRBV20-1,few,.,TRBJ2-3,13,TGCAGTGCTAGAGTCCAAGCCAGGGATACGCAGTATTTT,CSARVQARDTQYF
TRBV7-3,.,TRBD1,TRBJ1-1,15,TGTGCCAGCAGCCCACAGGGGGCAAGAGAAACTGAAGCTTTCTTT,CASSPQGARETEAFF
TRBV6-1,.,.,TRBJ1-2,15,TGTGCCAGCAGTGAGGGGCAGGCGGGCGCCTATGGCTACACCTTC,CASSEGQAGAYGYTF
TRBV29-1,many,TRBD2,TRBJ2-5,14,TGCAGCGTTGGACTAGCGGGAATCCAAGAGACCCAGTACTTC,CSVGLAGIQETQYF
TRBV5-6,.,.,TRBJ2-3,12,TGTGCCAGCAGCTTTCAAACAGATACGCAGTATTTT,CASSFQTDTQYF
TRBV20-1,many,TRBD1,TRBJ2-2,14,TGCAGTGCTGGGACAGGGGGCAGGGGCGGGGAGCTGTTTTTT,CSAGTGGRGGELFF
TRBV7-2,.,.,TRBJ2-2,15,TGTGCCAGCAGCCGAGACAGGTTCAACACCGGGGAGCTGTTTTTT,CASSRDRFNTGELFF
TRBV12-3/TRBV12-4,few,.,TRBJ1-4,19,TGTGCCAGCAGTTTGCGGGCAGGGAGCCCGGCAAACCGTGAAGGAAAACTGTTTTTT,CASSLRAGSPANREGKLFF
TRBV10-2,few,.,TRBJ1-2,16,TGCGCCAGCAGTGAGTCGACTCGGCAGGGAGGGTATGGCTACACCTTC,CASSESTRQGGYGYTF
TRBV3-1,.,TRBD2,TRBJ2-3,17,TGTGCCAGCAGCCAAGATATTGGCGGGAGGAGCACAGATACGCAGTATTTT,CASSQDIGGRSTDTQYF
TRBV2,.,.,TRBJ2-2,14,TGTGCCAGCGATTATTCAGAGTTCACCGGGGAGCTGTTTTTT,CASDYSEFTGELFF
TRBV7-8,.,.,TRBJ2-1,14,TGTGCCAGCACTTTGACTAGTTATTACAATGAGCAGTTCTTC,CASTLTSYYNEQFF
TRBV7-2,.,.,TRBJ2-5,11,TGTGCCAGCAGCTCCGGAGGCCCCCAGTACTTC,CASSSGGPQYF
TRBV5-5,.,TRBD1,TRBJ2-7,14,TGTGCCAGCAGCTTGGATAGGGGGCCCTACGAGCAGTACTTC,CASSLDRGPYEQYF
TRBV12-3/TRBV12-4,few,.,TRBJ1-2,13,TGTGCCAGCAGTTTCGCGGGTTACTATGGCTACACCTTC,CASSFAGYYGYTF
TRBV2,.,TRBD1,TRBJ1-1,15,TGTGCCAGCAGTGAACTTGTGACAGGGGGCACTGAAGCTTTCTTT,CASSELVTGGTEAFF
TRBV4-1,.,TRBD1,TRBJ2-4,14,TGCGCCAGCAGCCCCCTAGGACAGGGCGGTATTCAGTACTTC,CASSPLGQGGIQYF
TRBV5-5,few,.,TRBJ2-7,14,TGTGCCAGCAGCTTCACGGGAGAGGTGTACGAGCAGTACTTC,CASSFTGEVYEQYF
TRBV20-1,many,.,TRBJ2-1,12,TGCAGTGCTAACACCGACTACAATGAGCAGTTCTTC,CSANTDYNEQFF
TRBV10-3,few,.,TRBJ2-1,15,TGTGCCATCAGTGAAACTGGGCCCCCGAGTAATGAGCAGTTCTTC,CAISETGPPSNEQFF
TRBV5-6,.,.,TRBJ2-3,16,TGTGCCAGCAGCGCACAGGGTATCGATCCCACAGATACGCAGTATTTT,CASSAQGIDPTDTQYF
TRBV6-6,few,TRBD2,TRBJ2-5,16,TGTGCCAGCAGTTACCCCCCGAGGGCGGGAGGAGAGACCCAGTACTTC,CASSYPPRAGGETQYF
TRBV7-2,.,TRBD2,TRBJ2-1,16,TGTGCCAGCAGCGGCCAACTAGCGGGGGGTTACAATGAGCAGTTCTTC,CASSGQLAGGYNEQFF
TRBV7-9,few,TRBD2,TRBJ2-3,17,TGTGCCAGCAGCCCGCGGACTAGCGGGAGTAGGACAGATACGCAGTATTTT,CASSPRTSGSRTDTQYF
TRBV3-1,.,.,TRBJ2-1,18,TGTGCCAGCAGCCAACTCCCTACCGGGGGTAGGAGGAACAATGAGCAGTTCTTC,CASSQLPTGGRRNNEQFF
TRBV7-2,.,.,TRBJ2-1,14,TGTGCCAGCAGCTCCGACGGCGGGGCAATTGAGCAGTTCTTC,CASSSDGGAIEQFF
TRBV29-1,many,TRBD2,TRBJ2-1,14,TGCAGCGTTGACCGTAGGCTAGCGGGCAATGAGCAGTTCTTC,CSVDRRLAGNEQFF
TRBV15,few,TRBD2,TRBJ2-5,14,TGTGCCACCAAAGGGGGACTAGCCTCGGAGACCCAGTACTTC,CATKGGLASETQYF
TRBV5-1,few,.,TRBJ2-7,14,TGCGCCAGCAGCTTGGAAAGAATACCCGGCGAGCAGTACTTC,CASSLERIPGEQYF
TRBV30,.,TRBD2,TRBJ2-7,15,TGTGCCTGGAAGCTAGCGGGACTCCGAACGGGGGAGCAGTACTTC,CAWKLAGLRTGEQYF
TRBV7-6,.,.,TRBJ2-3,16,TGTGCCAGCAGCTTAGATTGGTCTTACTATGCAGATACGCAGTATTTT,CASSLDWSYYADTQYF
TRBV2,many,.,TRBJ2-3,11,TGTGCCAGCAGCGAACAGGATGTGCGGTATTTT,CASSEQDVRYF
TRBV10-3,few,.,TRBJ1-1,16,TGTGCCGCCTCCAATGGGGGCGCAGGTCTGAACACTGAAGCTTTCTTT,CAASNGGAGLNTEAFF
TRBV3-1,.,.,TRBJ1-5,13,TGTGCCAGCAGCCAAGCCACAGATCAGCCCCAGCATTTT,CASSQATDQPQHF
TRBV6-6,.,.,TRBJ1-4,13,TGTGCCAGCTGGCCGGACCGTGGGGAAAAACTGTTTTTT,CASWPDRGEKLFF
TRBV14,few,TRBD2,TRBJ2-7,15,TGTGCCAGCAGCCAAGAATGGCTTAGCGGGAGTCGGCAGTACTTC,CASSQEWLSGSRQYF
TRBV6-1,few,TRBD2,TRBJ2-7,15,TGTGCCAGCAGTGTTGGTAGCGGGGCCCCCTACGAGCAGTACTTC,CASSVGSGAPYEQYF
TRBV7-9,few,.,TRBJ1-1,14,TGTGCCAGCAGCTTATTTGATAGAAACACTGAAGCTTTCTTT,CASSLFDRNTEAFF
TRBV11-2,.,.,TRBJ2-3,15,TGTACCAGCAGCCCCTCCTCCGTGACTCTGGATACGCAGTATTTT,CTSSPSSVTLDTQYF
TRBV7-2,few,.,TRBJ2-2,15,TGTGCCAGCATGGTTAGCCCTGCGAACACCGGGGAGCTGTTTTTT,CASMVSPANTGELFF
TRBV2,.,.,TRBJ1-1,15,TGTGCCAGCAGTCCAAGAGGAGACTTGGGAAGCGGAGCTTTCTTT,CASSPRGDLGSGAFF
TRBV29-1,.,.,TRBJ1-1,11,TGCAGCGTCGGACTGATTGATAAAGCTTTCTTT,CSVGLIDKAFF
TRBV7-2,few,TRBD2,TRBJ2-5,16,TGTGCCAGCAGCTCCAGGACTAGCGGGATTCGAGAGACCCAGTACTTC,CASSSRTSGIRETQYF
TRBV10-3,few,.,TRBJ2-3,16,TGTGCCATCAGTGAAAAACTTGCGTCGGACACAGATACGCAGTATTTT,CAISEKLASDTDTQYF
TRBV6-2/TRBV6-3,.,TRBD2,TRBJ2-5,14,TGTGCCAGCAGCACCGGGACTAGCATAGAGACCCAGTACTTC,CASSTGTSIETQYF
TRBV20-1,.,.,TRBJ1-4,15,TGCAGTGCTACCCTTGACAGTGGGACTAATGAAAAACTGTTTTTT,CSATLDSGTNEKLFF
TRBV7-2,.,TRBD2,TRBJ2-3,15,TGTGCCTGTATCCCCGGGACTAGCCTCCCAGATACGCAGTATTTT,CACIPGTSLPDTQYF